This T cell receptor beta chain was obtained from a study of blood T cell repertoires in COVID-19. The protocol was immunoSEQ multiplex PCR, while the TCRdb copy is restricted to in-frame clones and leaves out a portion. Of roughly 200,000 clones listed, 80% to 95% were seen once; the top ten hold 0.53%. V gave up 8 bases and J gave up 7 bases; unmatched junction bases: 10. Germline V gene sequence: CDR1 MDHEN, CDR2 SYDVKM. CDR3 length: 14 residues. The clonotype was recovered from a middle-aged man with acute or convalescent COVID-19. This rearrangement joins TRBV28 to TRBJ1-2, with 10 bases fitting TRBD1. Sequencing was performed on peripheral blood. The CDR3 sequence is CASFKGQGVTGYTF. CDR3 nucleotide sequence: TGTGCCAGCTTTAAAGGACAGGGGGTTACTGGCTACACCTTC.